This T cell receptor (beta chain) was documented in a study of T-cell memory formation after mild COVID-19. In the study overall: The TCR clusters were mostly specific to one donor. Study-wide results and limits: The study found balanced CD4/CD8 in clones contracting day 15 to 85 and a CD4+ lean in later expanders.

This clonotype appeared a few times. Its antigen is unknown. MiXCR, run by TCRdb on the 5' RACE reads, gives a single entry per CDR3 protein. The sample includes a few hundred thousand distinct CDR3 sequences, about 20% of them seen just once. CDR3 length equals 13 residues. CDR1 and CDR2 from the germline V gene are ENHRY and SYGVKD. Between the trimmed V and J ends, which lost 6 bases and 5 bases, there was a span of 11 bases. V and J are TRBV10-3 and TRBJ2-1; the D is unclear. The sample comprised PBMCs or a T cell subset sorted from them (not recorded which). The sequence derives from a man aged 18 to 30 who had mild COVID-19 (a few samples of this study predate the infection). Cell type and time point are not known. CDR3 nucleotides: TGTGCCATCAGCCAGATACCTGACAATGAGCAGTTCTTC. This translates into CAISQIPDNEQFF.